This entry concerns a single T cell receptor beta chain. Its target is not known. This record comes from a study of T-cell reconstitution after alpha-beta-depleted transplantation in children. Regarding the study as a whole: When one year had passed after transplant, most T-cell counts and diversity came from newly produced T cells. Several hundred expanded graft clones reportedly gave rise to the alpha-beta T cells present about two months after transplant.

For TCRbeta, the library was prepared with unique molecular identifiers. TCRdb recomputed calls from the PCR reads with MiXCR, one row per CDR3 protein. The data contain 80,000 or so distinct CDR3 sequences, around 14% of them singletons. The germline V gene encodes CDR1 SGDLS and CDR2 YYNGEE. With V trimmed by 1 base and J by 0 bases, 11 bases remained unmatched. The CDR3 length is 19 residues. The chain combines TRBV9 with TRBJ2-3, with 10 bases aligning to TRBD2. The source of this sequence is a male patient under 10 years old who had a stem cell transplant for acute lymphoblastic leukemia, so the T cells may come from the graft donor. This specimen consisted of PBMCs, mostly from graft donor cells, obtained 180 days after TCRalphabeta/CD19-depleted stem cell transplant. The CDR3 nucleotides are TGTGCCAGCAGCGTACCCTCGGGAGCGGGAGGGCCGAGCACAGATACGCAGTATTTT. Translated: CASSVPSGAGGPSTDTQYF.